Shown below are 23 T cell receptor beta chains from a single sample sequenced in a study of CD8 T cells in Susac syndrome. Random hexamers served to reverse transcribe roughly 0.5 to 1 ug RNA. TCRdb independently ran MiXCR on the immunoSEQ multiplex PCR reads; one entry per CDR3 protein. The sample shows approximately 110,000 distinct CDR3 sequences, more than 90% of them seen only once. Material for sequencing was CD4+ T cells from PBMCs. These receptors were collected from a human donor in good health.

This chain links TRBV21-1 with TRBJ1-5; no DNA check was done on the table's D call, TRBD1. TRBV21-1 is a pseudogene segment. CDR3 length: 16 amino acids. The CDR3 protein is CASSSPGTVGNQPQHF. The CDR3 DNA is TGTGCCAGCAGCAGCCCCGGGACAGTAGGCAATCAGCCCCAGCATTTT.

In nucleotides, the CDR3 is TGCAGTGCTATAAGCGGGAGTCGCGCAGAGACCCAGTACTTC. It is translated as CSAISGSRAETQYF. The rearrangement links TRBV20-1 to TRBJ2-5, with 8 bases matching TRBD2. The length of the CDR3 is 14 residues. V dropped 4 bases and J dropped 4; count of bases not matched to a gene: 8. Germline loops: CDR1 DFQATT, CDR2 SNEGSKA (reference sequence).

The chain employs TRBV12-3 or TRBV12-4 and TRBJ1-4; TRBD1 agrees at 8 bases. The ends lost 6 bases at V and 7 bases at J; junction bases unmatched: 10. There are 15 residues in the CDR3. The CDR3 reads CASRTSGGISEKLFF. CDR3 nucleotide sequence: TGTGCCAGCAGGACCTCAGGGGGCATAAGTGAAAAACTGTTTTTT.

For the CDR3, the DNA is TGCGCCAGCAGCTTGGGGACAGTCGAGGAGCAGTTCTTC. This codes for CASSLGTVEEQFF. This sequence joins TRBV5-1 and TRBJ2-1, with D perhaps TRBD1 (6 bases). In germline, CDR1 is SGHRS, CDR2 YFSETQ. This CDR3 is built from 13 residues. With 0 bases removed from V and 10 bases from J, the gap between germline ends came to 11 bases. Full variable domain (remainder filled in from reference TRBV5-1 and TRBJ2-1): KAGVTQTPRYLIKTRGQQVTLSCSPISGHRSVSWYQQTPGQGLQFLFEYFSETQRNKGNFPGRFSGRQFSNSRSEMNVSTLELGDSALYLCASSLGTVEEQFFGPGTRLTVL.

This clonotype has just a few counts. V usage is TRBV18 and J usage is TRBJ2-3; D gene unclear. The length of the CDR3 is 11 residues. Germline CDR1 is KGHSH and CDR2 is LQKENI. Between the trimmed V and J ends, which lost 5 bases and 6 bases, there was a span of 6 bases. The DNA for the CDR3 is TGTGCCAGCTCAAGTCCCGATACGCAGTATTTT. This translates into CASSSPDTQYF.

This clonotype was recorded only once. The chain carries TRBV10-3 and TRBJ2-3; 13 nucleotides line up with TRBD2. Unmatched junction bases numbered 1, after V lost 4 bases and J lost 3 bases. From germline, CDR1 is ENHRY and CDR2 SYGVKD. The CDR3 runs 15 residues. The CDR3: CAISGLAGGTDTQYF. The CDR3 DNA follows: TGTGCCATCAGTGGACTAGCGGGAGGAACAGATACGCAGTATTTT.

The CDR3 sequence: CASSLLAWETQYF. In nucleotides, the CDR3 is TGTGCCAGCAGCTTATTAGCGTGGGAGACCCAGTACTTC. The V call is TRBV7-2, the J call TRBJ2-5; D might be TRBD2 (5 bases). This CDR3 has 13 residues. Germline CDR1 and CDR2: SGHTA and FQGNSA. Between the trimmed V and J ends, which lost 2 bases and 5 bases, there was a span of 9 bases.

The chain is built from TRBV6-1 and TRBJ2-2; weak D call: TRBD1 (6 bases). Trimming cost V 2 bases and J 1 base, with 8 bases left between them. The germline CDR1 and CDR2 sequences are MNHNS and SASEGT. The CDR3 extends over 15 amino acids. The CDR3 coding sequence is TGTGCCAGCAGTGAAAGCAGGGGGAACACCGGGGAGCTGTTTTTT. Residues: CASSESRGNTGELFF.

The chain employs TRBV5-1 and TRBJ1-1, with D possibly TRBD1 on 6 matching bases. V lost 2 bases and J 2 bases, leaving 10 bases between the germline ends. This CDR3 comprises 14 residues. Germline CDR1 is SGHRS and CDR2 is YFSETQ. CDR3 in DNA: TGCGCCAGCAGCTTTACAGGGAGCAACACTGAAGCTTTCTTT. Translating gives CASSFTGSNTEAFF.

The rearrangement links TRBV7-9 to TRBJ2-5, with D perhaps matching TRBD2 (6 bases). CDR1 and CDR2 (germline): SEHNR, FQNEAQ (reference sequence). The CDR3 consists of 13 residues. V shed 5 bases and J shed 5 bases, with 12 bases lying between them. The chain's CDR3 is CASSASGRETQYF. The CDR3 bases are TGTGCCAGCAGCGCCAGCGGGCGGGAGACCCAGTACTTC.

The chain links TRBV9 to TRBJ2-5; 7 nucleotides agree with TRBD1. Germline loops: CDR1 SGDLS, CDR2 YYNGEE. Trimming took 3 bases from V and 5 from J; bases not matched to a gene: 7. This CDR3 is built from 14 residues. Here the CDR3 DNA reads TGTGCCAGCAGCGCGGGACAGCTTAGGGAGACCCAGTACTTC. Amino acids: CASSAGQLRETQYF. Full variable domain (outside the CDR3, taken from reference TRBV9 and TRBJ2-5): DSGVTQTPKHLITATGQRVTLRCSPRSGDLSVYWYQQSLDQGLQFLIQYYNGEERAKGNILERFSAQQFPDLHSELNLSSLELGDSALYFCASSAGQLRETQYFGPGTRLLVL.

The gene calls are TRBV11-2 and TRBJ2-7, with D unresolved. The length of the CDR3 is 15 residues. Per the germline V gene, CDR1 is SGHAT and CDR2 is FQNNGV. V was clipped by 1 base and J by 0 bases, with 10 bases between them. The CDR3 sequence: CASSLVVDTSYEQYF. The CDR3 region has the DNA TGTGCCAGCAGCTTAGTGGTCGACACCTCCTACGAGCAGTACTTC. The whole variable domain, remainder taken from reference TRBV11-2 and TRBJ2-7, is EAGVAQSPRYKIIEKRQSVAFWCNPISGHATLYWYQQILGQGPKLLIQFQNNGVVDDSQLPKDRFSAERLKGVDSTLKIQPAKLEDSAVYLCASSLVVDTSYEQYFGPGTRLTVT.

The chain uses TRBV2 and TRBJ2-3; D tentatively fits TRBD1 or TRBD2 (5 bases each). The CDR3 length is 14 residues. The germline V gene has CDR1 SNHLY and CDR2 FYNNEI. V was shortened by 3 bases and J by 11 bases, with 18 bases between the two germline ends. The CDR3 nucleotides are TGTGCCAGCAGTGATGTGTCAGGGCGGGTTATGCAGTATTTT. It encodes CASSDVSGRVMQYF.

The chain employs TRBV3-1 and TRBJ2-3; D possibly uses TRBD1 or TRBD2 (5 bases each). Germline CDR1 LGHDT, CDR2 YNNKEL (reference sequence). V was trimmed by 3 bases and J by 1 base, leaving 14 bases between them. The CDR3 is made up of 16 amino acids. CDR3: CASSHHRDGGTDTQYF. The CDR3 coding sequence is TGTGCCAGCAGCCACCACCGGGACGGCGGCACAGATACGCAGTATTTT.

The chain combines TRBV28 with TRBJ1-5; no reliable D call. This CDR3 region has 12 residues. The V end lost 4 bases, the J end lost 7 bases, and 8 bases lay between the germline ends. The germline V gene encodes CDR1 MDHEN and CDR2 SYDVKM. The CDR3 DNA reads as TGTGCCAGCAGTTGGCAGGCACAGCCCCAGCATTTT. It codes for CASSWQAQPQHF.

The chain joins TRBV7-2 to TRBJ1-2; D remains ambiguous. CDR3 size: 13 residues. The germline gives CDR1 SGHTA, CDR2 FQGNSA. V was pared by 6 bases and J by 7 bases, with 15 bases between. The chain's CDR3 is CASSYTVASGYTF. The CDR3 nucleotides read TGTGCCAGCAGTTATACAGTAGCATCTGGCTACACCTTC.

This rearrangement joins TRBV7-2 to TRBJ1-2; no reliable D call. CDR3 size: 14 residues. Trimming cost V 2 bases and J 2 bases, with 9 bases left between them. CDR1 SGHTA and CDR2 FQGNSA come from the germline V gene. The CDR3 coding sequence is TGTGCCAGCAGCTTAAATTTCCAGAACTATGGCTACACCTTC. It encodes CASSLNFQNYGYTF.

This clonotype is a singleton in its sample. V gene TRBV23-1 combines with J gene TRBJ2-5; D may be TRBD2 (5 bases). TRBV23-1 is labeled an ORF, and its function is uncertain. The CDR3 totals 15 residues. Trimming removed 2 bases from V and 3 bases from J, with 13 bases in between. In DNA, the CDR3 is TGCGCCAGCAGTCAAATTTTAACTAGAGAAGAGACCCAGTACTTC. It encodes CASSQILTREETQYF.

The CDR3: CASTSGTSGRVHGYEQYF. In DNA form, the CDR3 reads TGCGCCAGCACATCCGGGACTAGCGGGAGGGTGCACGGATACGAGCAGTACTTC. The J gene is TRBJ2-7, the V gene TRBV10-1; 16 positions match TRBD2. J was trimmed by 4 bases and V by 7 bases; bases with no gene match: 13. CDR3 length equals 18 residues. Germline-derived CDR1 and CDR2 are WNHNN and SYGVQD (reference sequence).

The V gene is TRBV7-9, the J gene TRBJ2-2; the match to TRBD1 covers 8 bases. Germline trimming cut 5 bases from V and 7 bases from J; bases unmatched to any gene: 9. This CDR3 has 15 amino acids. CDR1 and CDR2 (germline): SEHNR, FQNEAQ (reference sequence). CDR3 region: CASSPPAGGIGELFF. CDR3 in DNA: TGTGCCAGCAGCCCCCCGGCAGGGGGCATCGGGGAGCTGTTTTTT.

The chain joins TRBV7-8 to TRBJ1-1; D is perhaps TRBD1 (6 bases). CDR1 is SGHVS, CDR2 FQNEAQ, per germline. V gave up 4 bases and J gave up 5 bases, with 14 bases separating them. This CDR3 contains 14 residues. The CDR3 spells CASSWEGGMTEAFF. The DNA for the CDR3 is TGTGCCAGCAGCTGGGAGGGGGGGATGACTGAAGCTTTCTTT.

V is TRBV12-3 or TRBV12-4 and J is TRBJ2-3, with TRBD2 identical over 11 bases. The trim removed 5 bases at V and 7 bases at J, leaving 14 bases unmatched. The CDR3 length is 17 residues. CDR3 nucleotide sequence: TGTGCCAGCAGTCTGGGGACTAGCGGAGGGGCCGTGTATACGCAGTATTTT. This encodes CASSLGTSGGAVYTQYF.

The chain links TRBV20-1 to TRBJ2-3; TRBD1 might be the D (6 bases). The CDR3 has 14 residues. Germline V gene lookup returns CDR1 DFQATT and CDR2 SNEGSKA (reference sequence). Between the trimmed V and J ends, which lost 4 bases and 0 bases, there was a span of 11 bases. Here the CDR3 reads CSAKGGVSTDTQYF. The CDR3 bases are TGCAGTGCTAAAGGGGGAGTGAGCACAGATACGCAGTATTTT.